A selection of T cell receptor beta chains follows, all from one sample in a study of T cell repertoires in cytomegalovirus infection. These receptors lack a known antigen. TCRdb passed the reads through MiXCR, listing each CDR3 protein once. The repertoire consists of 370,000 or so distinct CDR3 sequences, with about 35% occurring once and the leading ten covering around an eighth. The sequences come from cultured PBMCs, collected from culture after CMV antigen stimulation. These receptors were taken from a human donor in good health (CMV status not recorded). Some clones in this sample may be carry-over from other donors' samples. Each CDR3 is given with its conserved first and last residue. Fields, in order: V gene, J gene, D gene, clone size, CDR3 protein, CDR3 DNA. The D gene is left open where the match is weak. Only part of the rows carry a size: once, few, many, or a class if the clone is expanded.

v_call: TRBV11-1; j_call: TRBJ2-7; d_call: NA; clone_size: NA; cdr3_aa: CASSLYDEQYF; cdr3_nt: TGTGCCAGCAGCTTATACGACGAGCAGTACTTC
v_call: TRBV7-2; j_call: TRBJ2-3; d_call: NA; clone_size: few; cdr3_aa: CASSLDWTDTQYF; cdr3_nt: TGTGCCAGCAGCTTAGATTGGACAGATACGCAGTATTTT
v_call: TRBV6-2/TRBV6-3; j_call: TRBJ1-1; d_call: NA; clone_size: NA; cdr3_aa: CASSPQGFTEAFF; cdr3_nt: TGTGCCAGCAGCCCACAGGGTTTCACTGAAGCTTTCTTT
v_call: TRBV5-4; j_call: TRBJ1-1; d_call: NA; clone_size: NA; cdr3_aa: CASSLMGRNTEAFF; cdr3_nt: TGTGCCAGCAGCTTGATGGGCCGGAACACTGAAGCTTTCTTT
v_call: TRBV28; j_call: TRBJ2-3; d_call: TRBD1; clone_size: few; cdr3_aa: CASPDRGVGDTQYF; cdr3_nt: TGTGCCTCCCCTGACAGGGGTGTTGGAGATACGCAGTATTTT
v_call: TRBV11-2; j_call: TRBJ2-3; d_call: NA; clone_size: few; cdr3_aa: CASSLVGVGTDTQYF; cdr3_nt: TGTGCCAGCAGCTTAGTGGGGGTCGGCACAGATACGCAGTATTTT
v_call: TRBV6-2/TRBV6-3; j_call: TRBJ2-7; d_call: TRBD2; clone_size: many; cdr3_aa: CASSSGLAGYEQYF; cdr3_nt: TGTGCCAGCAGTTCGGGACTAGCGGGTTACGAGCAGTACTTC
v_call: TRBV27; j_call: TRBJ2-3; d_call: NA; clone_size: NA; cdr3_aa: CASSLEGAIPTQYF; cdr3_nt: TGTGCCAGCAGTTTAGAGGGAGCAATTCCTACGCAGTATTTT
v_call: TRBV7-9; j_call: TRBJ2-3; d_call: NA; clone_size: few; cdr3_aa: CASSLEAGPSDTQYF; cdr3_nt: TGTGCCAGCAGCTTAGAGGCGGGGCCCTCAGATACGCAGTATTTT
v_call: TRBV6-2/TRBV6-3; j_call: TRBJ1-1; d_call: NA; clone_size: NA; cdr3_aa: CASRLAAVNTEAFF; cdr3_nt: TGTGCCAGCAGACTCGCCGCCGTGAACACTGAAGCTTTCTTT
v_call: TRBV7-2; j_call: TRBJ2-5; d_call: NA; clone_size: few; cdr3_aa: CASSYRDGLGTQYF; cdr3_nt: TGTGCCAGCAGCTACAGGGATGGACTGGGGACCCAGTACTTC
v_call: TRBV5-4; j_call: TRBJ1-6; d_call: TRBD1; clone_size: NA; cdr3_aa: CASSLSHGTDDNSPLHF; cdr3_nt: TGTGCCAGCAGCTTGTCCCATGGGACAGACGATAATTCACCCCTCCACTTT
v_call: TRBV5-1; j_call: TRBJ1-3; d_call: NA; clone_size: NA; cdr3_aa: CASSLVAGLGGNTIYF; cdr3_nt: TGCGCCAGCAGCTTGGTTGCAGGCCTGGGAGGAAACACCATATATTTT
v_call: TRBV7-2; j_call: TRBJ1-2; d_call: NA; clone_size: many; cdr3_aa: CASSLAGSQGYTF; cdr3_nt: TGTGCCAGCAGCTTAGCCGGGAGCCAGGGCTACACCTTC
v_call: TRBV12-3/TRBV12-4; j_call: TRBJ2-3; d_call: NA; clone_size: few; cdr3_aa: CACRGPTDTQYF; cdr3_nt: TGTGCCTGCCGGGGGCCGACAGATACGCAGTATTTT
v_call: TRBV6-6; j_call: TRBJ1-2; d_call: NA; clone_size: few; cdr3_aa: CASSPGQLQPGYTF; cdr3_nt: TGTGCCAGCAGCCCGGGACAACTTCAACCTGGCTACACCTTC
v_call: TRBV7-8; j_call: TRBJ2-2; d_call: NA; clone_size: NA; cdr3_aa: CASSLVPNGELFF; cdr3_nt: TGTGCCAGCAGCTTAGTTCCGAATGGGGAGCTGTTTTTT
v_call: TRBV19; j_call: TRBJ1-5; d_call: TRBD1; clone_size: NA; cdr3_aa: CASSAQGNQPQHF; cdr3_nt: TGTGCCAGTAGTGCACAGGGGAATCAGCCCCAGCATTTT
v_call: TRBV5-1; j_call: TRBJ2-5; d_call: NA; clone_size: NA; cdr3_aa: CASSPGLMQETQYF; cdr3_nt: TGCGCCAGCAGCCCCGGACTGATGCAAGAGACCCAGTACTTC
v_call: TRBV7-9; j_call: TRBJ1-2; d_call: NA; clone_size: few; cdr3_aa: CASSLATGKLNYGYTF; cdr3_nt: TGTGCCAGCAGCTTAGCGACCGGAAAACTTAACTATGGCTACACCTTC
v_call: TRBV7-9; j_call: TRBJ2-3; d_call: NA; clone_size: few; cdr3_aa: CASSLVEGGHTDTQYF; cdr3_nt: TGTGCCAGCAGCTTAGTGGAGGGAGGACACACAGATACGCAGTATTTT
v_call: TRBV28; j_call: TRBJ1-1; d_call: TRBD1; clone_size: NA; cdr3_aa: CASIPLPGQANTEAFF; cdr3_nt: TGTGCCAGCATCCCCCTCCCAGGACAGGCTAACACTGAAGCTTTCTTT
v_call: TRBV7-9; j_call: TRBJ1-3; d_call: NA; clone_size: NA; cdr3_aa: CASRRTDFSGNTIYF; cdr3_nt: TGTGCCAGCAGAAGGACAGACTTCTCTGGAAACACCATATATTTT
v_call: TRBV6-1; j_call: TRBJ2-4; d_call: NA; clone_size: many; cdr3_aa: CASTEALAKNIQYF; cdr3_nt: TGTGCCAGCACCGAGGCTCTAGCCAAAAACATTCAGTACTTC
v_call: TRBV27; j_call: TRBJ1-2; d_call: NA; clone_size: NA; cdr3_aa: CAIGTPYGYTF; cdr3_nt: TGTGCCATCGGGACTCCCTATGGCTACACCTTC
v_call: TRBV25-1; j_call: TRBJ2-1; d_call: TRBD2; clone_size: NA; cdr3_aa: CASSAARRASGRNEQFF; cdr3_nt: TGTGCCAGCAGTGCCGCTCGCCGCGCTAGCGGGAGGAATGAGCAGTTCTTC
v_call: TRBV19; j_call: TRBJ1-4; d_call: NA; clone_size: NA; cdr3_aa: CASSAWDNRVEKLCF; cdr3_nt: TGTGCCAGTAGTGCCTGGGACAATCGGGTGGAAAAACTGTGTTTT
v_call: TRBV19; j_call: TRBJ1-5; d_call: NA; clone_size: NA; cdr3_aa: CASNRAGNQPQHF; cdr3_nt: TGTGCCAGTAACAGGGCTGGCAATCAGCCCCAGCATTTT
v_call: TRBV7-3; j_call: TRBJ1-5; d_call: NA; clone_size: NA; cdr3_aa: CASSKRRGQPQHF; cdr3_nt: TGTGCCAGCAGCAAACGTCGGGGTCAGCCCCAGCATTTT
v_call: TRBV4-1; j_call: TRBJ1-2; d_call: TRBD1; clone_size: few; cdr3_aa: CASSQSRDRLAYYGYTF; cdr3_nt: TGCGCCAGCAGCCAAAGCCGGGACAGGCTGGCCTACTATGGCTACACCTTC
v_call: TRBV19; j_call: TRBJ2-1; d_call: NA; clone_size: few; cdr3_aa: CASSIKVAAYYNEQFF; cdr3_nt: TGTGCCAGTAGTATAAAGGTAGCGGCCTACTACAATGAGCAGTTCTTC
v_call: TRBV27; j_call: TRBJ2-2; d_call: TRBD2; clone_size: few; cdr3_aa: CASSLSRLADNTGELFF; cdr3_nt: TGTGCCAGCAGTTTATCCCGACTAGCAGATAACACCGGGGAGCTGTTTTTT
v_call: TRBV3-1; j_call: TRBJ2-1; d_call: NA; clone_size: NA; cdr3_aa: CASSRLNRYEQFF; cdr3_nt: TGTGCCAGCAGTCGTTTAAACAGATATGAGCAGTTCTTC
v_call: TRBV7-3; j_call: TRBJ2-2; d_call: TRBD2; clone_size: NA; cdr3_aa: CASSPKGLADYTGELFF; cdr3_nt: TGTGCCAGCAGCCCCAAGGGACTAGCGGACTACACCGGGGAGCTGTTTTTT
v_call: TRBV7-9; j_call: TRBJ1-1; d_call: TRBD1; clone_size: NA; cdr3_aa: CASSFGTGGEAFF; cdr3_nt: TGTGCCAGCAGCTTCGGGACAGGGGGTGAAGCTTTCTTT
v_call: TRBV7-9; j_call: TRBJ1-1; d_call: NA; clone_size: NA; cdr3_aa: CASSHLRRLGTEAFF; cdr3_nt: TGTGCCAGCAGCCACCTACGCAGGCTGGGCACTGAAGCTTTCTTT
v_call: TRBV7-2; j_call: TRBJ2-5; d_call: NA; clone_size: many; cdr3_aa: CASSFTRETQYF; cdr3_nt: TGTGCCAGCAGCTTTACCCGAGAGACCCAGTACTTC
v_call: TRBV5-1; j_call: TRBJ2-3; d_call: NA; clone_size: NA; cdr3_aa: CASKDTSSTDTQYF; cdr3_nt: TGCGCCAGCAAGGACACGTCTAGCACAGATACGCAGTATTTT
v_call: TRBV7-8; j_call: TRBJ1-5; d_call: TRBD1; clone_size: NA; cdr3_aa: CASSARTGYDNQPQHF; cdr3_nt: TGTGCCAGCAGCGCCCGGACAGGGTATGACAATCAGCCCCAGCATTTT
v_call: TRBV4-1; j_call: TRBJ1-2; d_call: NA; clone_size: NA; cdr3_aa: CASSPGGVKSYGYTF; cdr3_nt: TGCGCCAGCAGCCCGGGGGGGGTAAAGAGCTATGGCTACACCTTC
v_call: TRBV7-2; j_call: TRBJ1-1; d_call: NA; clone_size: many; cdr3_aa: CASSLGGGITEAFF; cdr3_nt: TGTGCCAGCAGCTTAGGGGGAGGTATCACTGAAGCTTTCTTT
v_call: TRBV7-2; j_call: TRBJ2-5; d_call: NA; clone_size: few; cdr3_aa: CASSLAPSRGYGETQYF; cdr3_nt: TGTGCCAGCAGCTTAGCCCCGAGTCGGGGGTATGGAGAGACCCAGTACTTC
v_call: TRBV20-1; j_call: TRBJ2-1; d_call: TRBD1; clone_size: NA; cdr3_aa: CSAFRDRHNEQFF; cdr3_nt: TGCAGTGCTTTCCGGGACAGACACAATGAGCAGTTCTTC
v_call: TRBV20-1; j_call: TRBJ2-3; d_call: NA; clone_size: NA; cdr3_aa: CSARSRLGPTTQYF; cdr3_nt: TGCAGTGCTAGGTCTCGACTTGGACCGACAACGCAGTATTTT
v_call: TRBV7-9; j_call: TRBJ2-2; d_call: NA; clone_size: NA; cdr3_aa: CASSFVQITGELFF; cdr3_nt: TGTGCCAGCAGCTTTGTTCAAATCACCGGGGAGCTGTTTTTT
v_call: TRBV4-3; j_call: TRBJ2-3; d_call: TRBD2; clone_size: few; cdr3_aa: CASSQGKAGEDADTQYF; cdr3_nt: TGCGCCAGCAGCCAAGGCAAAGCGGGGGAGGACGCAGATACGCAGTATTTT